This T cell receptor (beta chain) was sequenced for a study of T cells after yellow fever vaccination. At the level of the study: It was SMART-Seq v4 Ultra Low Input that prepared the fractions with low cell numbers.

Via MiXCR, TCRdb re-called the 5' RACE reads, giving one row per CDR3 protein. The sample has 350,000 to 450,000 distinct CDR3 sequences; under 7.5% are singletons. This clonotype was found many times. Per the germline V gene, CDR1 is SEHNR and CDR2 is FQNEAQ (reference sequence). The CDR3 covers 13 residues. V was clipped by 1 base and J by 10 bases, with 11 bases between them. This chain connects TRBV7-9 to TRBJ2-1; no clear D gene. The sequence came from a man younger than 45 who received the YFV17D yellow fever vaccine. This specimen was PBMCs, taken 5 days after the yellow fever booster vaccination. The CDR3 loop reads CASSLEVAIEQFF. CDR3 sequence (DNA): TGTGCCAGCAGCTTAGAGGTCGCAATCGAGCAGTTCTTC. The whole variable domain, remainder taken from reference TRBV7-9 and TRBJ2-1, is DTGVSQNPRHKITKRGQNVTFRCDPISEHNRLYWYRQTLGQGPEFLTYFQNEAQLEKSRLLSDRFSAERPKGSFSTLEIQRTEQGDSAMYLCASSLEVAIEQFFGPGTRLTVL.